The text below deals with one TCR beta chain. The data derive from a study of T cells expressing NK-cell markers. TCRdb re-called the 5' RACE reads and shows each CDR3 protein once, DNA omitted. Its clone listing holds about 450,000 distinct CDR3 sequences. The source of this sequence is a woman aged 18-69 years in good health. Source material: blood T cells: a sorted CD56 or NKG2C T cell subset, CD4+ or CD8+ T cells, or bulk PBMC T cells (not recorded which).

The CDR3 sequence is CASSQWDREETQYF. The chain is built from TRBV4-3 and TRBJ2-5; TCRdb's D gene call, TRBD1, goes unchecked for lack of DNA. CDR1 is LGHNA, CDR2 YSLEER, per germline. The CDR3 has 14 residues.